A single sample gave rise to the 8 T cell receptor beta chains below, sequenced in a study of response to subunit inactivated influenza vaccine. TCRdb processed the RT-PCR reads anew with MiXCR; each CDR3 protein has one entry. Of a few hundred thousand distinct CDR3 sequences listed, around 15% are singletons. Sample: PBMCs from blood, taken 11 to 12 days after vaccination. Source of these receptors: a man aged 50-59 years who received an inactivated influenza vaccine.

This clonotype was detected a few times. This CDR3 is CASSQEILADEQFF. The DNA of the CDR3 is TGCGCCAGCAGCCAAGAGATCCTAGCCGATGAGCAGTTCTTC. This sequence joins TRBV4-3 and TRBJ2-1; TRBD2 might be the D (5 bases). V lost 0 bases and J 8 bases, leaving 11 bases between the germline ends. The CDR3 loop spans 14 amino acids. Germline V gene lookup returns CDR1 LGHNA and CDR2 YSLEER.

The table lists this clonotype with a few counts. V is TRBV18 and J is TRBJ2-5; TRBD2 matches 11 bases. The germline gives CDR1 KGHSH, CDR2 LQKENI. This CDR3 has 16 amino acids. V lost 3 bases, J lost 2 bases, and 5 bases stayed unmatched. The CDR3 here is CASSPLGTSGQETQYF. The CDR3 bases are TGTGCCAGCTCACCGCTCGGGACTAGCGGACAAGAGACCCAGTACTTC.

The genes are TRBV6-1 and TRBJ2-3; D remains ambiguous. The V end lost 8 bases, the J end lost 3 bases, and 12 bases lay between the germline ends. Germline V gene data show CDR1 as MNHNS and CDR2 as SASEGT. The CDR3 has 13 residues. CDR3 DNA: TGTGCCAGCTACCGCGAGTGGACAGATACGCAGTATTTT. Translated, it gives CASYREWTDTQYF.

CDR3 in amino acids: CASSLIGVHNEQFF. DNA for the CDR3: TGTGCCAGCAGTTTAATAGGGGTACACAATGAGCAGTTCTTC. The V and J genes are TRBV12-3 or TRBV12-4 and TRBJ2-1, with D possibly being TRBD1 (5 bases). The CDR3 extends over 14 amino acids. Between the trimmed V and J ends, which lost 2 bases and 5 bases, there was a span of 10 bases.

This clonotype was seen only a few times. V and J are TRBV7-2 and TRBJ1-4; D is unresolved. The V and J ends lost 1 base and 0 bases respectively, with 12 bases between them. This CDR3 region has 17 residues. Per germline, CDR1 SGHTA and CDR2 FQGNSA. CDR3 residues: CASSLVGFGATNEKLFF. CDR3 DNA: TGTGCCAGCAGCTTAGTAGGGTTTGGTGCAACTAATGAAAAACTGTTTTTT.

The CDR3: CASSSQRAGPSYF. CDR3 nucleotides: TGTGCCAGCAGTTCTCAACGGGCAGGTCCTTCGTACTTC. The chain has TRBV2 and TRBJ2-7; D gene uncertain. Germline V gene lookup returns CDR1 SNHLY and CDR2 FYNNEI. Trimming pared 5 bases from V and 12 bases from J, leaving 20 bases between. This CDR3 has 13 amino acids.

This clonotype appeared a few times. V and J are TRBV7-9 and TRBJ1-6; 9 nucleotides align to TRBD1. Germline-derived CDR1 and CDR2 are SEHNR and FQNEAQ (reference sequence). The CDR3 length is 15 residues. V gave up 5 bases and J gave up 8 bases; unmatched junction bases: 7. In nucleotides, the CDR3 is TGTGCCAGCAGCCTAACCGGGACAGGGTATTCACCCCTCCACTTT. Protein sequence: CASSLTGTGYSPLHF.

This clonotype was detected a few times. The chain joins TRBV29-1 to TRBJ2-5; 7 bases match TRBD1. With 7 bases clipped from V and 6 bases from J, the junction kept 11 bases outside the gene matches. The CDR3 covers 13 residues. The germline CDR1 and CDR2 sequences are SQVTM and ANQGSEA. The CDR3 nucleotides read TGCAGCGCCAACGACAGGGTCAGGAAGACCCAGTACTTC. This encodes CSANDRVRKTQYF.